What follows are 17 T cell receptor beta chains derived from one specimen sequenced in a study of T cells in Graves' hyperthyroidism and ophthalmopathy. Researchers took RNA transcripts and amplified the TCR beta CDR3 regions from them. HTBI primers were used for first-round RT-PCR of the TCR CDR3. MiXCR, applied by TCRdb to the multiplex PCR reads, yields one record per CDR3 protein. The sample contains about 520,000 distinct CDR3 sequences, less than 25% of which appear only once. Sequencing input: blood. The source is a man between 18 and 35 years old with Graves' hyperthyroidism.

V and J are TRBV24-1 and TRBJ2-2; TRBD2 aligns across 12 bases. The V and J ends lost 4 bases and 4 bases, in that order; junction bases with no gene match: 12. This CDR3 has 19 residues. The germline CDR1 and CDR2 sequences are KGHDR and SFDVKD. CDR3 sequence: CATSDPETSGRRSTGELFF. The CDR3 nucleotides are TGTGCCACCAGTGACCCCGAGACTAGCGGGAGACGTAGCACCGGGGAGCTGTTTTTT.

This clonotype was seen repeatedly, ten times or more. V gene TRBV6-5 combines with J gene TRBJ1-5; D is perhaps TRBD1 (5 bases). V lost 2 bases, J lost 14 bases, and 10 bases lay in between. In germline, CDR1 is MNHEY, CDR2 SVGAGI. This CDR3 is built from 11 residues. This chain's CDR3 is CASSYGGREHF. CDR3 DNA sequence: TGTGCCAGCAGTTACGGGGGTCGCGAGCATTTT.

The CDR3 DNA reads as TGTGCCACCGTGAGGGATGGGAATCAGCCCCAGCATTTT. This sequence encodes CATVRDGNQPQHF. The rearrangement joins TRBV2 to TRBJ1-5; D gene unclear. Trimming took 10 bases from V and 4 from J, leaving 14 bases between them. The CDR3 runs to 13 residues. Per germline, CDR1 SNHLY and CDR2 FYNNEI.

This clonotype was counted ten times or more. The chain links TRBV9 to TRBJ1-1, with 9 bases matching TRBD1. V trimming: 3 bases; J trimming: 0 bases; junction bases outside the gene matches: 6. Germline assignment: CDR1 SGDLS and CDR2 YYNGEE. CDR3 length: 16 residues. The chain's CDR3 is CASSAGTGMMNTEAFF. The CDR3 DNA is TGTGCCAGCAGCGCGGGGACAGGGATGATGAACACTGAAGCTTTCTTT.

This clonotype came up many times. The chain links TRBV28 to TRBJ1-1, with D possibly being TRBD1 (6 bases). Germline assignment: CDR1 MDHEN and CDR2 SYDVKM. This CDR3 has 12 amino acids. V lost 6 bases, J lost 11 bases, and 16 bases lay in between. The CDR3 spells CASRGSLGGAFF. The CDR3, as DNA: TGTGCCAGCAGGGGGTCTCTAGGGGGGGCTTTCTTT.

V gene TRBV12-3 or TRBV12-4 combines with J gene TRBJ1-1; no reliable D call. Trimming removed 3 bases from V and 10 bases from J, with 9 bases in between. The CDR3 runs 11 residues. DNA of the CDR3: TGTGCCAGCAGTTTTGGGTTTGTAGCTTTCTTT. This gives the protein CASSFGFVAFF.

This clonotype appeared many times. The gene calls are TRBV12-3 or TRBV12-4 and TRBJ2-7; the D gene is possibly TRBD1 (6 bases). The CDR3 consists of 12 residues. The V gene lost 5 bases and the J gene lost 6 bases, with 11 bases spanning the gap. This CDR3 reads CASSPGQSEQYF. The CDR3 nucleotides read TGTGCCAGCAGTCCCGGACAGAGCGAGCAGTACTTC.

This clonotype was observed at least ten times. The genes are TRBV2 and TRBJ2-5; 11 bases agree with TRBD2. Trimming took 5 bases from V and 5 from J; bases not matched to a gene: 16. This CDR3 has 18 residues. Germline-derived CDR1 and CDR2 are SNHLY and FYNNEI. The CDR3 sequence: CASSTENSPGLADETQYF. DNA of the CDR3: TGTGCCAGCAGTACGGAGAATAGTCCGGGACTAGCGGACGAGACCCAGTACTTC.

A single count supports this clonotype. This chain joins TRBV6-4 and TRBJ1-2, with 7 bases fitting TRBD1. Germline V CDR1 and CDR2: MRHNA, SNTAGT. J was trimmed by 8 bases and V by 2 bases; bases with no gene match: 17. This CDR3 contains 17 residues. In DNA form, the CDR3 reads TGTGCCAGCAGTGACCCTATCTCAGGGGGGGCAGGAAGAGGCTACACCTTC. Its protein product is CASSDPISGGAGRGYTF.

This clonotype came up a few times. This chain joins TRBV6-2 or TRBV6-3 and TRBJ1-5, with D uncertain. The germline V and J ends were trimmed by 2 bases and 1 base, with 9 bases remaining between them. The CDR3 length is 15 residues. CDR1 MNHEY and CDR2 SVGEGT come from the germline V gene. CDR3 in amino acids: CASSYRRESNQPQHF. CDR3 DNA: TGTGCCAGCAGTTACAGAAGGGAAAGCAATCAGCCCCAGCATTTT.

This clonotype was observed at least ten times. This chain uses TRBV2 with TRBJ2-7; D may be TRBD1 or TRBD2 (5 bases each). Germline loops: CDR1 SNHLY, CDR2 FYNNEI. Trimming stripped 7 bases from V and 4 bases from J, with 14 bases between. The length of the CDR3 is 13 residues. The CDR3 DNA follows: TGTGCCAGCACCCGGGACGTATGTTACGAGCAGTACTTC. Translated: CASTRDVCYEQYF. The whole variable domain, filled in from reference TRBV2 and TRBJ2-7, reads EPEVTQTPSHQVTQMGQEVILRCVPISNHLYFYWYRQILGQKVEFLVSFYNNEISEKSEIFDDQFSVERPDGSNFTLKIRSTKLEDSAMYFCASTRDVCYEQYFGPGTRLTVT.

The chain is built from TRBV28 and TRBJ1-2, with TRBD1 matching over 8 bases. The germline V gene encodes CDR1 MDHEN and CDR2 SYDVKM. CDR3 size: 15 residues. Germline trimming cut 6 bases from V and 7 bases from J; bases unmatched to any gene: 13. The DNA for the CDR3 is TGTGCCAGCAGCCCAGGGGCGGACAGGGTGGCTGGCTACACCTTC. This sequence encodes CASSPGADRVAGYTF.

The rearrangement joins TRBV5-4 to TRBJ2-2; TRBD1 matches at 8 bases. J was trimmed by 6 bases and V by 1 base; bases with no gene match: 14. Germline V CDR1 and CDR2: SGHNT, YYREEE (reference sequence). The CDR3 contains 18 residues. The CDR3 coding sequence is TGTGCCAGCAGCTTGTATGCGCAGGGGGCCAGTCTAGCCGGGGAGCTGTTTTTT. Translated, it gives CASSLYAQGASLAGELFF.

V gene TRBV6-1 combines with J gene TRBJ2-5; D may match TRBD1 or TRBD2 (5 bases each). Trimming removed 8 bases at V and 4 bases at J, with 17 bases between. The CDR3 extends over 14 amino acids. Germline V gene sequence: CDR1 MNHNS, CDR2 SASEGT. The CDR3 protein is CASGPRDLRETQYF. The CDR3 nucleotides read TGTGCCAGCGGACCCCGGGACCTAAGAGAGACCCAGTACTTC.

This chain joins TRBV11-1 and TRBJ2-2; possible D gene TRBD1, 6 bases. The V gene lost 4 bases and the J gene lost 7 bases, with 22 bases spanning the gap. This CDR3 has 17 amino acids. The V gene's germline CDR1 is SGHAT and CDR2 FQDESV (reference sequence). The CDR3 sequence: CASSSTTTIPGHGELFF. As DNA, the CDR3 is TGTGCCAGCAGCTCAACCACGACAATACCGGGACACGGGGAGCTGTTTTTT.

This clonotype was seen at least ten times. The V gene is TRBV7-8, the J gene TRBJ2-7; D remains unclear. Per germline, CDR1 SGHVS and CDR2 FQNEAQ. V lost 2 bases and J lost 2, with 16 bases in between. The CDR3 extends over 16 amino acids. CDR3 loop: CASSLNGSPLTYEQYF. The CDR3 DNA reads TGTGCCAGCAGCTTAAATGGGTCGCCGCTGACCTACGAGCAGTACTTC.

This clonotype was seen only a few times. The chain joins TRBV4-1 to TRBJ2-7; perhaps TRBD2 as D (5 bases). Trimming removed 4 bases at V and 6 bases at J, with 16 bases between. CDR3 length equals 14 residues. The germline V gene encodes CDR1 MGHRA and CDR2 YSYEKL. The CDR3 spells CASSPLGLRSEQYF. CDR3 DNA: TGCGCCAGCAGCCCCCTAGGACTCAGGTCCGAGCAGTACTTC.